This TCR beta chain was sequenced during a study of cytomegalovirus exposure and HLA in healthy donors. General study results and limits: TCR beta sequences reportedly predicted most subjects' HLA-A and HLA-B alleles accurately. As confirmed in vitro, a few CMV-associated chains were specific for CMV antigens. Later findings reportedly placed an Asian-associated ancestry cluster below the approximately 670-donor mean for N-insertions.

The V segment lost 3 bases and the J segment 7 bases; nucleotides outside the gene matches: 15. CDR3 size: 16 residues. Looked up from germline, CDR1 is SGDLS and CDR2 is YYNGEE. About this clone: Its antigen remains unknown.

The PCR contained 60 Vbeta and 13 Jbeta primers. In the source study's methods: As a later analysis found, there were around 86 million unique TCR beta chains, of which roughly 11 million were shared. Method: immunoSEQ multiplex PCR; TCRdb's copy keeps in-frame clones and lacks some. V, J and clone size derive from that table, while D and trimming were established from the DNA sequence. The sample consists of some 130,000 clones, approximately 80% of them appearing once. This clonotype was sampled from a boy aged 2 to 10 in good health and CMV-seronegative. Sequenced sample: PBMCs. This chain uses TRBV9 with TRBJ2-7; 8 bases match TRBD2. The CDR3 DNA is TGTGCCAGCAGCGCCCGAATAGCGGGGCCTGAGGGGGAGCAGTACTTC. Its protein is CASSARIAGPEGEQYF.